A single T cell receptor (beta chain) is shown here with its context. The antigen remains undetermined. The source of the sample is a study of T cell responses to AZD1222 COVID-19 vaccine. Clones were read by immunoSEQ multiplex PCR, and TCRdb kept only the in-frame ones, dropping some. This sample has 150,000 to 200,000 clones, with 94% found just once. This CDR3 is 15 amino acids long. V lost 4 bases to trimming and J lost 1 base, with 13 bases between them. Per the germline V gene, CDR1 is WSHSY and CDR2 is SAAADI. General study results and limits: Repertoires were collected only later (after the peak T cell response had occurred). Females outnumbered males among donors, who were mostly white British; clonal diversity was possibly underestimated.

The sample consisted of peripheral blood, taken on day 0 of AZD1222 vaccination. The TCR was taken from an adult in good health. J is TRBJ1-1 and V is TRBV10-2; D possibly corresponds to TRBD1 (5 bases). The CDR3 DNA reads as TGCGCCAGCAGTGCGTGGGAGGGGCCGAACACTGAAGCTTTCTTT. Translated, it gives CASSAWEGPNTEAFF.